The rows below give T cell receptor beta chains drawn from one sample of a study of shared clonotypes between healthy human individuals. The table came from immunoSEQ multiplex PCR; TCRdb's copy has only in-frame clones and leaves some out. The table includes 2 million to 2.5 million clones, 85% to 95% detected once. The sample taken for sequencing was naive CD4+ T cells sorted from blood. The origin of the receptors is a man younger than 30 in good health. Each CDR3 is given with its conserved first and last residue. Size values are once, few and many counts, or a class for expanded clones, and some rows have none.

cdr3_length: 14
v_call: TRBV30
clone_size: .
j_call: TRBJ1-6
cdr3_aa: CAWSVRGGDSPLHF

cdr3_length: 12
v_call: TRBV14
clone_size: .
j_call: .
cdr3_aa: CASSQVRAEQYF

cdr3_length: 16
v_call: TRBV19
clone_size: once
j_call: TRBJ2-7
cdr3_aa: CASSGNRWTDSYEQYF

cdr3_length: 14
v_call: TRBV7-2
clone_size: many
j_call: TRBJ1-2
cdr3_aa: CASSPGQGFHGYTF

cdr3_length: 14
v_call: TRBV7-9
clone_size: .
j_call: TRBJ1-2
cdr3_aa: CASSSGPTNYGYTF

cdr3_length: 13
v_call: TRBV19
clone_size: .
j_call: TRBJ1-1
cdr3_aa: CASSIDLISEAFF

cdr3_length: 15
v_call: TRBV10-2
clone_size: .
j_call: TRBJ2-2
cdr3_aa: CASSPGLAGVGELFF

cdr3_length: 14
v_call: TRBV5-1
clone_size: .
j_call: TRBJ2-3
cdr3_aa: CASAGEGGTDTQYF

cdr3_length: 13
v_call: TRBV6-5
clone_size: .
j_call: TRBJ1-2
cdr3_aa: CASSYLGKGGYTF

cdr3_length: 13
v_call: TRBV2
clone_size: .
j_call: TRBJ1-2
cdr3_aa: CASSDTGNYGYTF

cdr3_length: 15
v_call: TRBV5-1
clone_size: .
j_call: TRBJ1-4
cdr3_aa: CASRYSLATNEKLFF

cdr3_length: 15
v_call: TRBV6-5
clone_size: .
j_call: TRBJ2-5
cdr3_aa: CASSYSGGGGETQYF

cdr3_length: 12
v_call: TRBV5-4
clone_size: .
j_call: TRBJ1-4
cdr3_aa: CASSSQGEKLFF

cdr3_length: 14
v_call: TRBV5-4
clone_size: .
j_call: TRBJ2-4
cdr3_aa: CASSFDQGGDIQYF

cdr3_length: 15
v_call: TRBV18
clone_size: .
j_call: TRBJ2-7
cdr3_aa: CASSPPSLAGGEQYF

cdr3_length: 13
v_call: TRBV12-5
clone_size: many
j_call: TRBJ2-5
cdr3_aa: CASGALGGGTQYF

cdr3_length: 17
v_call: TRBV5-4
clone_size: .
j_call: TRBJ2-6
cdr3_aa: CASSLTWTDSGANVLTF

cdr3_length: 11
v_call: TRBV19
clone_size: .
j_call: TRBJ2-2
cdr3_aa: CASSISRELFF

cdr3_length: 14
v_call: TRBV6-6
clone_size: .
j_call: TRBJ2-1
cdr3_aa: CASGGGTGHNEQFF

cdr3_length: 16
v_call: TRBV27
clone_size: .
j_call: TRBJ2-3
cdr3_aa: CASSLERTSGRDTQYF

cdr3_length: 14
v_call: TRBV6-5
clone_size: .
j_call: TRBJ1-1
cdr3_aa: CASSQRRGGTEAFF

cdr3_length: 15
v_call: TRBV19
clone_size: .
j_call: TRBJ1-5
cdr3_aa: CASRGFGRLNQPQHF

cdr3_length: 17
v_call: TRBV7-9
clone_size: .
j_call: TRBJ1-1
cdr3_aa: CASSSRQGMKGNTEAFF

cdr3_length: 14
v_call: TRBV6-5
clone_size: .
j_call: TRBJ2-2
cdr3_aa: CASTSGALGGELFF